This T cell receptor (beta chain) was sequenced in a study of CD8 T cells in Susac syndrome (dated by TCRdb to between 2018 and 2021). About the full investigation: Repertoire sequencing was used to test whether CD8+ T cell activation and differentiation in Susac syndrome was antigen driven. Clonality of the CD8+ T cell repertoire was compared between 11 to 12 healthy donors, some 14 Susac syndrome patients and around 15 multiple sclerosis patients.

What the research found in general, with its limitations: The TCR sequencing and HLA analysis was acknowledged to have included a relatively small number of individuals.

Comment on this clonotype: Its binding antigen is unknown. Base qualities are not recorded, but no much larger clone differs from it by a single base.

The germline V gene (reference sequence) sets CDR1 to DFQATT and CDR2 to SNEGSKA. The CDR3 runs 16 amino acids, cysteine and phenylalanine included. Only the CDR3 portion is preserved as DNA: 48 bases, with reading frame beginning at the first base. Trimming leaves V shorter by 2 bases and J shorter by 3 bases, with the junction holding 2 bases beyond the gene matches. Peripheral blood CD8+ and CD4+ T cells from healthy donors, Susac syndrome patients and multiple sclerosis patients were profiled by high-throughput TCR beta sequencing. The multiple sclerosis controls were treatment-naive patients whose relapsing-remitting disease, either stable or active, fulfilled the revised McDonald criteria. CD8+ TEMRA cells were enriched by FACS, while bulk CD8+ and CD4+ T cells were purified by magnetic negative isolation. Blood was drawn into EDTA tubes, processed within 24 hours, and PBMCs were isolated by density gradient centrifugation. PBMCs intended for TCR sequencing were frozen in liquid nitrogen and were later thawed in a 37 degrees C water bath. A purity of at least 90% was achieved for sorted or isolated CD4+, CD8+ and CD8+ TEMRA cells.

RNA was extracted with the RNeasy kit and roughly 0.5 to 1 ug was reverse transcribed using random hexamers. TCR beta CDR3 regions were amplified with the immunoSEQ multiplex PCR assay covering 54 Vbeta and 13 Jbeta segments. PCR amplification bias was corrected by using a synthetic template baseline for primer optimization and computational correction. The original methods were these. Only productive sequences were kept, with reads annotated to V, D and J genes according to IMGT and analyzed in immunoSEQ Analyzer. To calculate clonality, Shannon entropy was normalized by log2 of the number of productive unique sequences and then subtracted from one. For each patient and control, public and private clones were evaluated within the 100 most prevalent clones. A clone was defined as Susac-specific if it was absent from the healthy and MS cohorts, from some 1,100 published viral clones and from other ImmuneACCESS disease sequences. The public reads were reprocessed in TCRdb via fastp at Q25 and MiXCR, keeping in-frame beta chains. Each record represents a unique CDR3 protein, reported with the most common genes and DNA among its rows. These V and J calls originate from TCRdb's pipeline instead of the authors' own analysis. The sample table holds about 76,000 distinct CDR3 sequences, of which 90% to 95% were seen once. Together, the top ten hold less than 0.55% of the sample.

The origin of this receptor is a human donor with multiple sclerosis. Sample: CD8+ T cells from PBMCs. The chain employs TRBV20-1 and TRBJ2-2; 14 bases in between match TRBD2. The CDR3 loop reads CSARSGLAGDTGELFF. The base sequence is TGCAGTGCTAGATCGGGACTAGCGGGAGACACCGGGGAGCTGTTTTTT.